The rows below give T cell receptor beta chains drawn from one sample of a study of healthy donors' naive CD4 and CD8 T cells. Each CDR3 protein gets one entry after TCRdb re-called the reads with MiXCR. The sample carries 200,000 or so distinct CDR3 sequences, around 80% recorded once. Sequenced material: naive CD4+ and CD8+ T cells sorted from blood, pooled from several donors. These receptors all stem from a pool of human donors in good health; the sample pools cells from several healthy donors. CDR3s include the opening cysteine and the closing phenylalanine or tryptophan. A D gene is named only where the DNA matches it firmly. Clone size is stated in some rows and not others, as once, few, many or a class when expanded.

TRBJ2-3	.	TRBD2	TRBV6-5	CASSYSPSGGIDTQYF	TGTGCCAGCAGTTACTCGCCTAGCGGGGGAATAGATACGCAGTATTTT
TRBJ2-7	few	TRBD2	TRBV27	CASSTTSHSSYEQYF	TGTGCCAGCAGTACGACTAGCCATAGCTCCTACGAGCAGTACTTC
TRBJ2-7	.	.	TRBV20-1	CSAKGRVGAQYF	TGCAGTGCTAAAGGGCGGGTGGGGGCCCAGTACTTC
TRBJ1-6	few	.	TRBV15	CATSRDSGLTLHF	TGTGCCACCAGCAGAGATTCAGGTCTAACCCTCCACTTT
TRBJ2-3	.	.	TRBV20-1	CSARDRLPLPKYF	TGCAGTGCTAGAGATCGCCTCCCACTGCCCAAGTATTTT
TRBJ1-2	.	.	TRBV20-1	CSASDSARYGYTF	TGCAGTGCGTCGGACAGCGCCCGCTATGGCTACACCTTC
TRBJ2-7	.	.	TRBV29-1	CSVEWVTGNLNEQYF	TGCAGCGTTGAATGGGTTACAGGGAATTTGAACGAGCAGTACTTC
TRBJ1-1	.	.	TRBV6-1	CASSDAGVTWGNTEAFF	TGTGCCAGCAGTGACGCGGGGGTGACTTGGGGGAACACTGAAGCTTTCTTT
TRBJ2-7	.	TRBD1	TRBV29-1	CSVVGTEYEQYF	TGCAGCGTGGTAGGGACAGAGTACGAGCAGTACTTC
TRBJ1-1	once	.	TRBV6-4	CASRGHRGQHYTEAFF	TGTGCCAGCAGAGGACATCGAGGACAGCACTACACTGAAGCTTTCTTT
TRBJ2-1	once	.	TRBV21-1	CASSNPPSGKYGEQFF	TGTGCCAGCAGCAACCCCCCTAGCGGAAAATACGGTGAGCAGTTCTTC
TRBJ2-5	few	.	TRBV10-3	CAISAGGSETQYF	TGTGCCATCAGTGCCGGAGGGAGCGAGACCCAGTACTTC
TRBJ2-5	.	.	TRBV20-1	CSARAISGLETQYF	TGCAGTGCTAGAGCAATTAGTGGGTTGGAGACCCAGTACTTC
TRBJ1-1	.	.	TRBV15	CATSSQANTEAFF	TGTGCCACCAGCAGCCAGGCGAACACTGAAGCTTTCTTT
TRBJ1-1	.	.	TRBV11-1	CASSLGPGEAFF	TGTGCCAGCAGCTTAGGACCGGGGGAAGCTTTCTTT
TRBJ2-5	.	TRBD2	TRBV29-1	CSVGRERRETQYF	TGCAGCGTTGGGCGGGAGAGGAGGGAGACCCAGTACTTC
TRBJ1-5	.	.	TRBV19	CVSNFGIGDGNQPQHF	TGTGTCAGTAACTTTGGGATTGGAGACGGCAATCAGCCCCAGCATTTT
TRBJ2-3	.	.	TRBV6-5	CASSFTANGKAGDTQYF	TGTGCCAGCAGTTTCACAGCCAACGGAAAAGCCGGAGATACGCAGTATTTT
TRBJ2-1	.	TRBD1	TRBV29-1	CSVEVGRGPYNEQFF	TGCAGCGTTGAAGTAGGCAGGGGGCCCTACAATGAGCAGTTCTTC
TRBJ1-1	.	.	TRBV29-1	CSVGMIQGGTEAFF	TGCAGCGTGGGAATGATCCAGGGTGGCACTGAAGCTTTCTTT
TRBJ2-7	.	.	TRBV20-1	CSARRDTTYEQYF	TGCAGTGCCCGCCGGGACACGACGTACGAGCAGTACTTC
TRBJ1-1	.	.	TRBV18	CASSSERLNTEAFF	TGTGCCAGCTCCTCAGAGAGACTGAACACTGAAGCTTTCTTT
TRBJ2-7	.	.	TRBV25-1	CASSVSGAGEQYF	TGTGCCAGCAGTGTTTCAGGGGCGGGAGAGCAGTACTTC
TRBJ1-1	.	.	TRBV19	CASSYQGNTEAFF	TGTGCCAGTAGTTATCAGGGCAACACTGAAGCTTTCTTT
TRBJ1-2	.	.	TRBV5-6	CASSYTDYGYTF	TGTGCCAGCAGCTATACGGACTATGGCTACACCTTC
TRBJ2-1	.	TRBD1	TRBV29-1	CSVGQGAGEQFF	TGCAGCGTGGGGCAGGGGGCGGGTGAGCAGTTCTTC
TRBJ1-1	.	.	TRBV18	CASSSTRENTEAFF	TGTGCCAGCTCATCAACTCGGGAGAACACTGAAGCTTTCTTT
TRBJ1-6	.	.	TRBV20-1	CSARADPNSPLHF	TGCAGTGCTAGAGCCGACCCTAATTCACCCCTCCACTTT
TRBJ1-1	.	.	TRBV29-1	CSLQNRDTEAFF	TGCAGCCTTCAAAACCGGGACACTGAAGCTTTCTTT
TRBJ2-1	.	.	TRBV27	CASSSDPRNREQFF	TGTGCCAGCAGTTCTGATCCGCGGAACCGTGAGCAGTTCTTC
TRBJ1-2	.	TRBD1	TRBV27	CASSITGEGDGYTF	TGTGCCAGCAGTATTACAGGGGAAGGGGATGGCTACACCTTC
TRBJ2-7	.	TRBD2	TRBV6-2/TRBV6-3	CASSYSWRESGEQYF	TGTGCCAGCAGTTACTCGTGGCGGGAGTCGGGAGAGCAGTACTTC
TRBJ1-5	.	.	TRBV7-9	CASSLTDSNQPQHF	TGTGCCAGCAGCTTAACAGATAGCAATCAGCCCCAGCATTTT
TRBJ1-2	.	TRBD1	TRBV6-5	CATADREKSHGYTF	TGTGCCACGGCCGACAGGGAAAAGAGTCATGGCTACACCTTC
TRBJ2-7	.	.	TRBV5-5	CASSFGVSYEQYF	TGTGCCAGCAGCTTCGGGGTCTCCTACGAGCAGTACTTC
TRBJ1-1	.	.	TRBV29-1	CSVGLAFF	TGCAGCGTTGGGCTAGCTTTCTTT
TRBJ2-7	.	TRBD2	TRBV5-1	CASSLGPSGSYEQYF	TGCGCCAGCAGTTTGGGCCCTAGCGGGAGTTACGAGCAGTACTTC
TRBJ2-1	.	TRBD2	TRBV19	CASREGYNEQFF	TGTGCCTCAAGGGAGGGCTACAATGAGCAGTTCTTC
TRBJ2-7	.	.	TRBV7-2	CASSRQEAYEQYF	TGTGCCAGCAGCAGACAGGAGGCCTACGAGCAGTACTTC
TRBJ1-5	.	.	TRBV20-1	CSAMLGANQPQHF	TGCAGTGCTATGTTGGGGGCCAATCAGCCCCAGCATTTT